This T cell receptor beta chain is drawn from a study of human T cells and chemical hapten exposure. Study context: Patients having alopecia areata, totalis or universalis were mostly female. Study findings and constraints: Patch test score rose with PT1 expanded TCR count, significant at thresholds 8, 16 and 32, not 4. Those TCRs sitting above 1 in 1000 frequency stayed the same with DPC sensitization.

Time point described: patch test 1, 2 weeks after DPC sensitization. Treatment described: therapeutic diphenylcyclopropenone sensitization with weekly scalp DPC. A note on this clonotype: The antigen remains undetermined.

Original analysis: Per sample, the median was around 100,000 TCRs, with values from approximately 25,000 to 650,000. MiXCR was run by TCRdb on the RACE reads, yielding one entry per CDR3 protein. The V and J calls here are based on TCRdb, not the publication. The profile covers about 100,000 distinct CDR3 sequences, with approximately 10% appearing a single time and 2% to 2.5% taken by the ten largest. This clonotype was sampled from a man aged 35 to 55 with alopecia areata. Some clones in this sample may be carry-over from other donors' samples. The starting material was whole blood, obtained in connection with sensitization to the hapten diphenylcyclopropenone (DPC).

CDR3 protein: CASSQGDAYEQYF. The CDR3 nucleotides are TGCGCCAGCAGCCAAGGGGATGCTTACGAGCAGTACTTC. The chain carries TRBV4-3 and TRBJ2-7; D call uncertain. The V end was cut by 1 base, the J end by 4 bases, with 8 bases between. Germline V gene data show CDR1 as LGHNA and CDR2 as YSLEER. The CDR3 spans 13 residues.